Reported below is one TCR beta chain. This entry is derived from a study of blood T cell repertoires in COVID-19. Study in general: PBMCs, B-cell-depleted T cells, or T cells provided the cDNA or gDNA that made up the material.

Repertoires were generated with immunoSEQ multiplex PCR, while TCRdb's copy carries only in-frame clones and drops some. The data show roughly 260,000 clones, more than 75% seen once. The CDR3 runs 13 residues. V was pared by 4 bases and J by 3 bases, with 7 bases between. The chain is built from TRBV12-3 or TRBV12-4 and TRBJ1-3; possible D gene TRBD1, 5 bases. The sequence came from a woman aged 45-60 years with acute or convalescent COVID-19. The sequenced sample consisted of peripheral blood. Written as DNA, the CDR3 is TGTGCCAGCAGTTGGGGGGGTGGAAACACCATATATTTT. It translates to CASSWGGGNTIYF.